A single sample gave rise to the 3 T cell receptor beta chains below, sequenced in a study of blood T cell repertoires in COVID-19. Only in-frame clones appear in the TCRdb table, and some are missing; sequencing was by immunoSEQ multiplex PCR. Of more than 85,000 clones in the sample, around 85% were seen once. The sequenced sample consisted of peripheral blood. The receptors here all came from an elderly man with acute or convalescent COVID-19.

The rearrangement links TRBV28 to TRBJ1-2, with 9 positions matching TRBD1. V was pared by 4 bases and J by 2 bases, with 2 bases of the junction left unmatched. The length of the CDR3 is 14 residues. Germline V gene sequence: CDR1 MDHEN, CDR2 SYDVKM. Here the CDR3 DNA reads TGTGCCAGCAGTTCCGGGACAGGGAACTATGGCTACACCTTC. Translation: CASSSGTGNYGYTF.

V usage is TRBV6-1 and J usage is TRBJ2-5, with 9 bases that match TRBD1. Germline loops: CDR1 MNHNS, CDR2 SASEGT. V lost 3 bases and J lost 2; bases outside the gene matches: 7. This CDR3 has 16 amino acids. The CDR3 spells CASSDHRGPYQETQYF. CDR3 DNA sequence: TGTGCCAGCAGTGATCACAGGGGGCCCTATCAAGAGACCCAGTACTTC.

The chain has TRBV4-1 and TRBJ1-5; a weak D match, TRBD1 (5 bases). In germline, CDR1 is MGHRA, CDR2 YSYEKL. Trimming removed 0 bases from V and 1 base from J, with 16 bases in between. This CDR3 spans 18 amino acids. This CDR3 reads CASSQDRPRVGSNQPQHF. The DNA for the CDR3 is TGCGCCAGCAGCCAAGACCGCCCCAGGGTGGGAAGCAATCAGCCCCAGCATTTT.